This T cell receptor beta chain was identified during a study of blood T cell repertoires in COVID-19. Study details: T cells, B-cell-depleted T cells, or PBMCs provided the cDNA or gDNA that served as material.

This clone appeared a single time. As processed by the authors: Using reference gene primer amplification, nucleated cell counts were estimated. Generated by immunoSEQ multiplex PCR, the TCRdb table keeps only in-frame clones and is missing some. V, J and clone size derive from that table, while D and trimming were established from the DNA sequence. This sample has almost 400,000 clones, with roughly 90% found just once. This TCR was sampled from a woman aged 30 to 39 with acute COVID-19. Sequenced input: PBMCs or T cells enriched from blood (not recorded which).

This CDR3 is CSTQGTGKVGNYGYTF. The CDR3 bases are TGCAGCACCCAAGGGACAGGGAAAGTGGGGAACTATGGCTACACCTTC. The chain is built from TRBV29-1 and TRBJ1-2, with TRBD1 matching 9 bases. With 8 bases clipped from V and 2 bases from J, the junction kept 15 bases outside the gene matches. This CDR3 is built from 16 residues. In germline, CDR1 is SQVTM, CDR2 ANQGSEA.